The next 22 T cell receptor beta chains were all read from a single sample in a study of T cell repertoires in ileal Crohn's disease. As for time point: neoterminal ileum biopsy at postoperative endoscopy, about 6 months after surgery. The method was immunoSEQ multiplex PCR; TCRdb's version includes in-frame clones alone and lacks a portion of them. The sample records approximately 13,000 clones, around 80% being singletons. The sequenced sample consisted of ileal tissue. These receptor sequences come from an adult with Crohn's disease.

This chain connects TRBV11-2 to TRBJ2-7; TRBD2 aligns across 8 bases. V shed 5 bases, J shed 0 bases, and the junction held 9 bases outside the gene matches. The CDR3 loop spans 16 amino acids. Germline-derived CDR1 and CDR2 are SGHAT and FQNNGV. The CDR3 DNA follows: TGTGCCAGCAGCCCCTGGGCGGGAGGCAACTCCTACGAGCAGTACTTC. It translates to CASSPWAGGNSYEQYF. Together with reference TRBV11-2 and TRBJ2-7, the CDR3 gives the full variable domain: EAGVAQSPRYKIIEKRQSVAFWCNPISGHATLYWYQQILGQGPKLLIQFQNNGVVDDSQLPKDRFSAERLKGVDSTLKIQPAKLEDSAVYLCASSPWAGGNSYEQYFGPGTRLTVT.

About this clone itself: The sample carries other DNA sequences with the same CDR3. The chain uses TRBV18 and TRBJ2-1; weak D call: TRBD1 (6 bases). V was clipped by 7 bases and J by 6 bases, with 7 bases between them. This CDR3 spans 11 amino acids. Per germline, CDR1 KGHSH and CDR2 LQKENI. CDR3 nucleotide sequence: TGTGCCAGCTTAGGGGGCAATGAGCAGTTCTTC. Protein: CASLGGNEQFF.

In its sample, this clone was seen a few times. The chain recombines TRBV7-9 with TRBJ2-1; 11 nucleotides line up with TRBD2. The CDR3 contains 16 residues. V was pared by 6 bases and J by 5 bases, with 9 bases of the junction left unmatched. The germline V gene has CDR1 SEHNR and CDR2 FQNEAQ (reference sequence). DNA for the CDR3: TGTGCCAGCAGGGTCTCGTCGGGACTAGCGGACAATGAGCAGTTCTTC. It yields the protein CASRVSSGLADNEQFF.

V is TRBV6-5 and J is TRBJ1-2, with D unclear. The CDR3 loop spans 13 amino acids. Germline values: CDR1 MNHEY, CDR2 SVGAGI. V was shortened by 6 bases and J by 8 bases, with 16 bases between the two germline ends. The CDR3 loop reads CASSPRRRWGYTF. CDR3 sequence (DNA): TGTGCCAGCAGCCCGCGGAGGCGATGGGGCTACACCTTC.

The chain is built from TRBV21-1 and TRBJ1-5; whether TRBD1, the table's D call, matches the DNA was not checked. TRBV21-1 is described as a pseudogene. This CDR3 is 18 amino acids long. The CDR3 is CASSKGGDRKYSNQPQHF. CDR3 sequence (DNA): TGTGCCAGCAGCAAAGGAGGAGACAGAAAATATAGCAATCAGCCCCAGCATTTT.

CDR3 DNA: TGTGCCAGCAGTGAAGAGGCGGGGGGGAAAGATACGCAGTATTTT. The encoded protein is CASSEEAGGKDTQYF. This sequence joins TRBV6-4 and TRBJ2-3; 9 bases are shared with TRBD2. CDR3 length equals 15 residues. V lost 3 bases and J lost 5; bases outside the gene matches: 6. Germline lookup yields CDR1 MRHNA and CDR2 SNTAGT.

This clone has just a few counts. The rearrangement links TRBV2 to TRBJ1-2; 9 positions agree with TRBD1. Germline loops: CDR1 SNHLY, CDR2 FYNNEI. The CDR3 length is 16 residues. V lost 3 bases to trimming and J lost 0 bases; unmatched junction nucleotides: 5. CDR3 nucleotides: TGTGCCAGCAGTGAGGGACAGGGTCTCTCTAACTATGGCTACACCTTC. This gives the protein CASSEGQGLSNYGYTF.

This clone turned up a few times. The rearrangement joins TRBV6-5 to TRBJ1-5; 7 bases are a match to TRBD1. The CDR3 totals 14 residues. The junction had 5 bases not matched to a gene; V was cut back by 5 bases and J by 4 bases. Germline CDR1 reads MNHEY; CDR2 reads SVGAGI. The DNA of the CDR3 is TGTGCCAGCAGTACGACAGGGACGAATCAGCCCCAGCATTTT. Its translation: CASSTTGTNQPQHF.

This chain connects TRBV10-2 to TRBJ2-1, with unresolved D. Germline-derived CDR1 and CDR2 are WSHSY and SAAADI. V gave up 7 bases and J gave up 0 bases, with 13 bases separating them. The CDR3 contains 15 residues. CDR3 loop: CASNPTESSYNEQFF. The CDR3 nucleotides read TGCGCCAGCAACCCGACTGAGAGCTCCTACAATGAGCAGTTCTTC.

V is TRBV6-5 and J is TRBJ1-5, with 7 bases lining up with TRBD1. With 5 bases clipped from V and 3 bases from J, the junction kept 7 bases outside the gene matches. This CDR3 spans 15 amino acids. Germline values: CDR1 MNHEY, CDR2 SVGAGI. DNA of the CDR3: TGTGCCAGCAGTGCGACCGGGACAGCCAATCAGCCCCAGCATTTT. It translates to CASSATGTANQPQHF.

This sequence joins TRBV11-2 and TRBJ1-5; the D is unclear. The CDR3 has 14 amino acids. Germline V CDR1 and CDR2: SGHAT, FQNNGV. V shed 0 bases and J shed 2 bases, with 5 bases lying between them. CDR3 sequence reads: CASSLDLGNQPQHF. CDR3 coding DNA: TGTGCCAGCAGCTTAGATCTTGGCAATCAGCCCCAGCATTTT. The variable domain in full, with the rest retrieved from reference TRBV11-2 and TRBJ1-5, is EAGVAQSPRYKIIEKRQSVAFWCNPISGHATLYWYQQILGQGPKLLIQFQNNGVVDDSQLPKDRFSAERLKGVDSTLKIQPAKLEDSAVYLCASSLDLGNQPQHFGDGTRLSIL.

In this sample, this clone is medium-sized. The J gene is TRBJ2-1, the V gene TRBV7-6, with 8 bases identical to TRBD2. The CDR3 has 16 amino acids. Germline values: CDR1 SGHVS, CDR2 FNYEAQ. Trimming at V came to 1 base and at J to 5 bases, leaving 7 bases not matched to a gene. CDR3 DNA sequence: TGTGCCAGCAGCTTAGGGGCTAGCGGGCTTAACAATGAGCAGTTCTTC. This gives the protein CASSLGASGLNNEQFF. Combining the CDR3 with reference TRBV7-6 and TRBJ2-1 gives the whole variable domain GAGVSQSPRYKVTKRGQDVALRCDPISGHVSLYWYRQALGQGPEFLTYFNYEAQQDKSGLPNDRFSAERPEGSISTLTIQRTEQRDSAMYRCASSLGASGLNNEQFFGPGTRLTVL.

The chain is built from TRBV27 and TRBJ2-1; 9 nucleotides match TRBD2. In germline, CDR1 is MNHEY, CDR2 SMNVEV (reference sequence). CDR3 length: 23 residues. Germline trimming cut 8 bases from V and 0 bases from J; bases unmatched to any gene: 29. The chain's CDR3 is CASRSITPLAGFSRDLSYNEQFF. The CDR3 nucleotides read TGTGCCAGCCGATCAATTACCCCCCTAGCGGGATTCTCACGGGACCTCTCCTACAATGAGCAGTTCTTC.

The V call is TRBV28, the J call TRBJ1-5, with D tentatively TRBD1 (5 bases). The CDR3 is 15 amino acids. Germline CDR1 MDHEN, CDR2 SYDVKM. The germline V and J ends were trimmed by 6 bases and 2 bases, with 14 bases remaining between them. DNA of the CDR3: TGTGCCAGCAGGTTGCCCAGGGAGGGCAATCAGCCCCAGCATTTT. Translated, it gives CASRLPREGNQPQHF.

The rearrangement links TRBV5-6 to TRBJ1-1; 8 positions match TRBD1. The CDR3 spans 17 residues. CDR1 and CDR2 from the germline V gene are SGHDT and YYEEEE. The V and J ends lost 3 bases and 3 bases, in that order; junction bases with no gene match: 13. The CDR3 here is CASSSRGRGGRDTEAFF. CDR3 bases: TGTGCCAGCAGCTCCAGGGGGCGCGGAGGTAGGGACACTGAAGCTTTCTTT. Complete variable domain (other parts from reference TRBV5-6 and TRBJ1-1): DAGVTQSPTHLIKTRGQQVTLRCSPKSGHDTVSWYQQALGQGPQFIFQYYEEEERQRGNFPDRFSGHQFPNYSSELNVNALLLGDSALYLCASSSRGRGGRDTEAFFGQGTRLTVV.

V is TRBV11-2 and J is TRBJ2-6; D unclear. CDR3 length: 16 residues. V was clipped by 0 bases and J by 1 base, with 7 bases between them. CDR1 and CDR2 (germline): SGHAT, FQNNGV. The chain's CDR3 is CASSLDQTSGANVLTF. CDR3 in DNA: TGTGCCAGCAGCTTAGATCAGACATCTGGGGCCAACGTCCTGACTTTC.

The V and J genes are TRBV7-9 and TRBJ2-2; 11 nucleotides agree with TRBD2. This CDR3 region has 16 residues. Trimming at V came to 5 bases and at J to 4 bases, leaving 6 bases not matched to a gene. Germline CDR1 reads SEHNR; CDR2 reads FQNEAQ (reference sequence). The CDR3 spells CASSPNSGGATGELFF. CDR3 nucleotide sequence: TGTGCCAGCAGCCCGAATAGCGGGGGGGCCACCGGGGAGCTGTTTTTT.

The rearrangement links TRBV5-6 to TRBJ1-2; D is uncertain. CDR1 and CDR2 from the germline V gene are SGHDT and YYEEEE. The ends were cut back, 0 bases at V and 0 bases at J, with 9 bases in the middle. This CDR3 is built from 15 residues. The CDR3 DNA reads as TGTGCCAGCAGCTTGGTGGCCACCTCTAACTATGGCTACACCTTC. Encoded protein: CASSLVATSNYGYTF. Complete variable domain (other parts from reference TRBV5-6 and TRBJ1-2): DAGVTQSPTHLIKTRGQQVTLRCSPKSGHDTVSWYQQALGQGPQFIFQYYEEEERQRGNFPDRFSGHQFPNYSSELNVNALLLGDSALYLCASSLVATSNYGYTFGSGTRLTVV.

The CDR3 protein is CASIMEGPSPNEQFF. The DNA of the CDR3 is TGTGCCAGCATCATGGAGGGCCCTAGCCCAAATGAGCAGTTCTTC. The chain carries TRBV6-1 and TRBJ2-1; D is perhaps TRBD2 (6 bases). Germline V gives CDR1 MNHNS, CDR2 SASEGT. V was clipped by 7 bases and J by 7 bases, with 20 bases between them. The length of the CDR3 is 15 residues.

The chain links TRBV27 to TRBJ2-2; 8 bases are shared with TRBD2. J gave up 4 bases and V 6 bases, and 4 bases lay outside the gene matches. This CDR3 spans 14 amino acids. Germline V lookup: CDR1 MNHEY, CDR2 SMNVEV (reference sequence). CDR3 DNA sequence: TGTGCCAGCAGCTCGGCGGGGGGCACCGGGGAGCTGTTTTTT. Protein sequence: CASSSAGGTGELFF.

The gene calls are TRBV6-6 and TRBJ2-7, with D possibly matching TRBD2 (6 bases). Germline CDR1 MNHNY, CDR2 SVGAGI (reference sequence). The V gene lost 5 bases and the J gene lost 2 bases, with 13 bases spanning the gap. The CDR3 totals 14 residues. The CDR3 reads CASSRRELTYEQYF. CDR3 DNA sequence: TGTGCCAGCAGTCGTCGGGAGTTAACCTACGAGCAGTACTTC.

This CDR3 reads CAWSVGGRNTQYF. CDR3 bases: TGTGCCTGGTCCGTAGGGGGTAGAAATACGCAGTATTTT. The V gene is TRBV30, the J gene TRBJ2-3; D possibly corresponds to TRBD1 (6 bases). This CDR3 region has 13 residues. Germline V gene lookup returns CDR1 GTSNPN and CDR2 SVGIG (reference sequence). The V gene lost 5 bases and the J gene lost 7 bases, with 16 bases spanning the gap.